The rows below give T cell receptor beta chains drawn from one sample of a study of CD8+CD57+ T cells in acquired aplastic anemia. TCRdb fed the reads into MiXCR, producing one record per CDR3 protein. The data hold roughly 160,000 distinct CDR3 sequences, with about 45% observed a single time. The material sequenced was sorted CD4+, CD8+, or CD8+CD57+ T cells (not recorded which) from PBMCs. Receptors originate from a human donor with aplastic anemia. CDR3s leave out the opening cysteine and the closing phenylalanine or tryptophan.

v_call,cdr3_aa
TRBV7-9,AGPRLALMNTEAF
TRBV12-3/TRBV12-4,ASSLRTEETQY
TRBV7-9,ASSLGGQNEQY
TRBV4-1,ASSPAPKGALQETQY
TRBV25-1,ASSPGTGGSYGYT
TRBV7-9,ASSLVRGGSYEQY
TRBV7-8,ASTPGQYNSPLH
TRBV6-5,ASSAGGGNTEAF
TRBV19,ASSIGYTEAF
TRBV7-2,ASSFKGVDIQY
TRBV24-1,ATSDLSQGNEQF
TRBV7-9,ASSFGRAPTNEKLF
TRBV27,ASSSLSGGELF
TRBV24-1,ATRTRQGRETQY
TRBV29-1,SVEGSGTYYEQY